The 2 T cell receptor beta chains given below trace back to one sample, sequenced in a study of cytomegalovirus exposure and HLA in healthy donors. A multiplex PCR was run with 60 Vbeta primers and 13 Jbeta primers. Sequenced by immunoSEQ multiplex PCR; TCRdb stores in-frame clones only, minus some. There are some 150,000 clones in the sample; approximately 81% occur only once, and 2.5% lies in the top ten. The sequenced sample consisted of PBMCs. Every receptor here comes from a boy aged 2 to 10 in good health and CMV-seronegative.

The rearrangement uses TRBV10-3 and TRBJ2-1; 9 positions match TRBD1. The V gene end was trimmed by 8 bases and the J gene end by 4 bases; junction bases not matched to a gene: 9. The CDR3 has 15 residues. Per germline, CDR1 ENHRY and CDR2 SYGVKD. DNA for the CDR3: TGTGCCATCGGAGGGGGACAGGGAGTTTACAATGAGCAGTTCTTC. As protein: CAIGGGQGVYNEQFF.

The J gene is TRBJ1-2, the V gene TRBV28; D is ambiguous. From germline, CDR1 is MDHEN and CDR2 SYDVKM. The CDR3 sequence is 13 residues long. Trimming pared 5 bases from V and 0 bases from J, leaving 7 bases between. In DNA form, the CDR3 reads TGTGCCAGCAGTAACGGAGCTAACTATGGCTACACCTTC. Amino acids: CASSNGANYGYTF.